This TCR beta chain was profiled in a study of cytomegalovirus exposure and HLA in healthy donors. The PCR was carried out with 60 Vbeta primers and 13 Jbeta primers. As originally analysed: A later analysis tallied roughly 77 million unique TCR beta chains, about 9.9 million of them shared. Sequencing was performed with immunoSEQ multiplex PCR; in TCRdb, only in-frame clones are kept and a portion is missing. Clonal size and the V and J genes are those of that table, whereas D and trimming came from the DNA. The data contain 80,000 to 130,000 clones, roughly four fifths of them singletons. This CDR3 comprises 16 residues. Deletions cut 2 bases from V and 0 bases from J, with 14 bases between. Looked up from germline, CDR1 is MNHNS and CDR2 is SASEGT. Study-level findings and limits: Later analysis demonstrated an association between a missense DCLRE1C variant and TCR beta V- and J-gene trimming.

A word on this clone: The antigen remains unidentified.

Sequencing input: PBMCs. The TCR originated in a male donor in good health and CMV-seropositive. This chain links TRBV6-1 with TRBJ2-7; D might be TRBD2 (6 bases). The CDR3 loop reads CASSERRVSLSYEQYF. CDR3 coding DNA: TGTGCCAGCAGTGAACGGAGGGTGAGCCTCTCCTACGAGCAGTACTTC.